Following are 20 T cell receptor beta chains from one sample sequenced in a study of CD8 T cells in ankylosing spondylitis. Findings and caveats of the study: A TCR beta motif of 7 to 9 highly homologous variants seemed to mark ankylosing spondylitis blood.

For these TCRs, the target antigens are not known. From the 5' RACE reads, TCRdb called clonotypes with MiXCR, one entry per CDR3 protein. The table shows a few hundred thousand distinct CDR3 sequences, with approximately 20% occurring only once. The material sequenced was blood, either unsorted or a sorted T cell fraction (not recorded which). All receptors derive from a male donor with ankylosing spondylitis.

The chain recombines TRBV20-1 with TRBJ2-3; 8 bases match TRBD2. The CDR3 is 17 amino acids. V shed 3 bases and J 4 bases; nucleotides not matched to a gene: 15. Germline V CDR1 and CDR2: DFQATT, SNEGSKA (reference sequence). The CDR3 coding sequence is TGCAGTGCTAGCCGCATTGTGGGGACTAGTTCGGCAGATACGCAGTATTTT. Translation gives CSASRIVGTSSADTQYF.

The chain joins TRBV20-1 to TRBJ2-3; D perhaps matches TRBD2 (6 bases). The length of the CDR3 is 16 residues. Trimming pared 2 bases from V and 2 bases from J, leaving 17 bases between. CDR1 is DFQATT, CDR2 SNEGSKA, per germline (reference sequence). The CDR3 DNA sequence: TGCAGTGCTAGACGAGTGGGGGGACCCTTCACAGATACGCAGTATTTT. This translates into CSARRVGGPFTDTQYF.

The rearrangement links TRBV11-3 to TRBJ2-1; D unclear. CDR3 size: 14 residues. V lost 7 bases to trimming and J lost 0 bases, with 10 bases between them. Germline V gene sequence: CDR1 SGHNT, CDR2 YENEEA. The CDR3 region has the DNA TGTGCCAGCAAACAAGCGAGCTCCTACAATGAGCAGTTCTTC. Its translation: CASKQASSYNEQFF.

This clonotype was seen a few times. This CDR3 reads CASSQEGGWGTEAFF. The CDR3 DNA follows: TGTGCCAGCAGCCAAGAAGGGGGCTGGGGCACTGAAGCTTTCTTT. The chain combines TRBV4-2 with TRBJ1-1, with 7 bases that match TRBD1. The CDR3 runs 15 residues. CDR1 is LGHNA, CDR2 YNFKEQ, per germline. V gave up 0 bases and J gave up 4 bases; unmatched junction bases: 5.

The chain joins TRBV28 to TRBJ2-2; 10 bases are shared with TRBD2. The CDR3 spans 15 residues. J was trimmed by 7 bases and V by 3 bases; bases with no gene match: 5. Germline V CDR1 and CDR2: MDHEN, SYDVKM. The CDR3 loop is CASSFSAGGGGELFF. The CDR3 DNA follows: TGTGCCAGCAGTTTTTCAGCGGGAGGGGGCGGGGAGCTGTTTTTT.

The V and J genes are TRBV20-1 and TRBJ2-7; TRBD1 matches 8 bases. Germline V gives CDR1 DFQATT, CDR2 SNEGSKA (reference sequence). The trim removed 6 bases at V and 4 bases at J, leaving 8 bases unmatched. The CDR3 runs to 13 residues. The chain's CDR3 is CSAPAGGEYEQYF. The CDR3 DNA reads TGCAGTGCCCCGGCAGGGGGCGAGTACGAGCAGTACTTC.

In its sample, this clonotype was seen many times. The chain uses TRBV29-1 and TRBJ2-5; D possibly corresponds to TRBD2 (5 bases). Germline V gene data show CDR1 as SQVTM and CDR2 as ANQGSEA. This CDR3 is built from 12 residues. The CDR3 is CRVGDQGETQYF. CDR3 in DNA: TGCAGGGTCGGGGATCAAGGAGAGACCCAGTACTTC.

J is TRBJ1-1 and V is TRBV7-6; D remains ambiguous. There are 14 residues in the CDR3. Trimming stripped 10 bases from V and 0 bases from J, with 15 bases between. Looked up from germline, CDR1 is SGHVS and CDR2 is FNYEAQ. The CDR3 spells CATKVQPVNTEAFF. Written as DNA, the CDR3 is TGTGCCACCAAGGTCCAACCAGTGAACACTGAAGCTTTCTTT.

The rearrangement links TRBV4-1 to TRBJ1-6; 10 bases are shared with TRBD1. This CDR3 region has 16 residues. Per germline, CDR1 MGHRA and CDR2 YSYEKL. Trimming cost V 8 bases and J 7 bases; bases outside gene matches: 11. As DNA, the CDR3 is TGCGCCAGCCGCTCCCCCGGGACAGGGGAGAATTCACCCCTCCACTTT. It specifies CASRSPGTGENSPLHF.

A few counts support this clonotype. In nucleotides, the CDR3 is TGTGCCAGCAGTTTACTGGACGGACAGATCTACGAGCAGTACTTC. This translates into CASSLLDGQIYEQYF. The chain has TRBV28 and TRBJ2-7, with D possibly TRBD1 on 6 matching bases. V was pared by 2 bases and J by 3 bases, with 14 bases between. CDR3 length equals 15 residues. Germline V gene data show CDR1 as MDHEN and CDR2 as SYDVKM.

The chain recombines TRBV7-9 with TRBJ2-1; D is ambiguous. The CDR3 has 13 amino acids. V gave up 4 bases and J gave up 6 bases, with 10 bases separating them. CDR1 is SEHNR, CDR2 FQNEAQ, per germline (reference sequence). The CDR3 DNA sequence: TGTGCCAGCAGCTCGACCGAGAGCAATGAGCAGTTCTTC. It yields the protein CASSSTESNEQFF.

This clonotype came up a few times. The CDR3 DNA is TGTGCCAGCAGTCGTTTGAGTGAGCAGTTCTTC. It yields the protein CASSRLSEQFF. V usage is TRBV5-6 and J usage is TRBJ2-1; no reliable D call. V was cut by 5 bases and J by 9 bases, with 9 bases left in between. Germline V gene lookup returns CDR1 SGHDT and CDR2 YYEEEE. The CDR3 runs to 11 residues.

The V gene is TRBV7-9, the J gene TRBJ2-7; 7 bases match TRBD2. The germline V gene has CDR1 SEHNR and CDR2 FQNEAQ (reference sequence). J gave up 0 bases and V 5 bases, and 4 bases lay outside the gene matches. The CDR3 covers 14 residues. CDR3: CASSNQRDSYEQYF. CDR3 bases: TGTGCCAGCAGCAACCAGCGGGACTCCTACGAGCAGTACTTC.

The chain recombines TRBV29-1 with TRBJ2-1; 10 nucleotides match TRBD1. Unmatched junction bases numbered 5, after V lost 5 bases and J lost 10 bases. This CDR3 is 12 amino acids long. Per germline, CDR1 SQVTM and CDR2 ANQGSEA. CDR3 residues: CSVLQDRGEQFF. The CDR3, as DNA: TGCAGCGTTCTCCAGGACAGGGGGGAGCAGTTCTTC.

This clonotype was seen a few times. This chain uses TRBV12-3 or TRBV12-4 with TRBJ2-1, with 11 bases aligning to TRBD2. CDR3 size: 16 residues. V lost 4 bases to trimming and J lost 2 bases; unmatched junction nucleotides: 4. CDR3 region: CASSSGTSGTYNEQFF. CDR3 sequence (DNA): TGTGCCAGCAGTTCCGGGACTAGCGGCACCTACAATGAGCAGTTCTTC.

The chain couples TRBV12-3 or TRBV12-4 to TRBJ2-7; tentatively, D is TRBD2 (5 bases). This CDR3 is 14 amino acids long. Trimming took 0 bases from V and 8 from J, leaving 14 bases between them. The CDR3 is CASSLASLAPQQYF. CDR3 in DNA: TGTGCCAGCAGTTTAGCGAGCCTAGCCCCTCAGCAGTACTTC.

The DNA of the CDR3 is TGTGCCAGCAGACCGCCGGGACTCCTGTACCAAGAGACCCAGTACTTC. It is translated as CASRPPGLLYQETQYF. The chain is built from TRBV28 and TRBJ2-5, with D possibly being TRBD2 (6 bases). Germline CDR1 MDHEN, CDR2 SYDVKM. Trimming pared 6 bases from V and 0 bases from J, leaving 17 bases between. This CDR3 has 16 residues.

This clonotype has just a few counts. This chain links TRBV29-1 with TRBJ1-2; perhaps TRBD1 as D (6 bases). V lost 8 bases, J lost 0 bases, and 19 bases lay in between. CDR3 length: 15 residues. Germline assignment: CDR1 SQVTM and CDR2 ANQGSEA. CDR3 coding DNA: TGCAGCACACAGGGACGGCTAGACTCTAACTATGGCTACACCTTC. Encoded protein: CSTQGRLDSNYGYTF.

The chain has TRBV25-1 and TRBJ2-2; 8 bases match TRBD1. The CDR3 is 14 residues long. V gave up 4 bases and J gave up 6 bases; unmatched junction bases: 4. Per germline, CDR1 MGHDK and CDR2 SYGVNS. The CDR3 nucleotides are TGTGCCAGCAGTGCCAGGGGGCGTCCCGGGGAGCTGTTTTTT. The encoded protein is CASSARGRPGELFF.

V gene TRBV7-3 combines with J gene TRBJ2-1; D remains unclear. There are 13 residues in the CDR3. CDR1 and CDR2 (germline): SGHTA, FQGTGA. Deletions cut 2 bases from V and 10 bases from J, with 12 bases between. The CDR3 nucleotides are TGTGCCAGCAGCTTATTTTCTGGCAGCGAGCAGTTCTTC. Protein sequence: CASSLFSGSEQFF.